These T cell receptor beta chains were read from a single sample in a study of spatial heterogeneity in lung cancer. TCRdb processed the 5' RACE reads anew with MiXCR; each CDR3 protein has one entry. The profile covers roughly 80,000 distinct CDR3 sequences, with around 7.3% appearing a single time and approximately 6.3% taken by the ten largest. The sample consisted of PBMCs, taken at surgery. The receptor source for this set is a male donor with early-stage non-small cell lung cancer. Each CDR3 is given with its conserved first and last residue. Fields, in order: clone size, D gene, V gene, J gene, CDR3 protein, CDR3 DNA. A D gene is named only where the DNA matches it firmly. Only some rows state a clone size, as once, few, many or a class for expanded clones.

few	TRBD2	TRBV27	TRBJ2-1	CASKERTSLADEQFF	TGTGCCAGCAAGGAAAGGACTAGCTTGGCCGATGAGCAGTTCTTC
few	TRBD1	TRBV20-1	TRBJ2-1	CSASPGDRGYNEQFF	TGCAGTGCTAGCCCCGGGGACAGGGGGTACAATGAGCAGTTCTTC
-	-	TRBV6-5	TRBJ2-3	CASSYSTLGRDTQYF	TGTGCCAGCAGTTACTCGACCCTGGGGAGAGATACGCAGTATTTT
many	-	TRBV20-1	TRBJ2-3	CSARAGVLTDTQYF	TGCAGTGCTAGAGCGGGAGTTTTAACAGATACGCAGTATTTT
many	-	TRBV5-6	TRBJ1-1	CASQFERRRPNTEAFF	TGTGCCAGCCAATTCGAACGGAGAAGGCCGAACACTGAAGCTTTCTTT
-	-	TRBV4-1	TRBJ2-7	CASSPRQTISYEQYF	TGCGCCAGCAGCCCTCGACAGACAATCTCCTACGAGCAGTACTTC
many	-	TRBV5-1	TRBJ1-1	CASSPGQTEAFF	TGCGCCAGCAGCCCGGGCCAGACTGAAGCTTTCTTT
few	TRBD2	TRBV20-1	TRBJ2-1	CSVTSGSPRDEQFF	TGCAGTGTGACTAGCGGGTCCCCTAGGGATGAGCAGTTCTTC
many	-	TRBV5-1	TRBJ1-1	CASGVVNTEAFF	TGCGCCAGCGGGGTAGTGAACACTGAAGCTTTCTTT
many	-	TRBV19	TRBJ2-7	CASSIEGFQDGEQYF	TGTGCCAGTAGTATAGAGGGCTTCCAGGACGGCGAGCAGTACTTC
many	-	TRBV5-1	TRBJ2-2	CASSSAGGPITGELFF	TGCGCCAGCAGCTCGGCCGGGGGCCCTATCACCGGGGAGCTGTTTTTT
many	-	TRBV10-3	TRBJ2-7	CAISSSGGELYEQYF	TGTGCCATATCAAGCTCTGGTGGGGAACTCTACGAGCAGTACTTC
-	TRBD2	TRBV27	TRBJ2-1	CASSPTAGTSGRNEQFF	TGTGCCAGCAGTCCAACGGCCGGGACTAGCGGGAGAAATGAGCAGTTCTTC
-	-	TRBV5-1	TRBJ1-6	CASSLQPVNSPLHF	TGCGCCAGCAGCTTGCAGCCGGTTAATTCACCCCTCCACTTT
many	TRBD2	TRBV29-1	TRBJ2-5	CSVTSGWGETQYF	TGCAGCGTGACTAGCGGATGGGGAGAGACCCAGTACTTC
many	-	TRBV7-6	TRBJ2-1	CASSSPERTGAEQFF	TGTGCCAGCAGCTCCCCCGAACGGACCGGGGCGGAGCAGTTCTTC
many	-	TRBV2	TRBJ2-6	CASSEAGFDSGANVLTF	TGTGCCAGCAGTGAGGCGGGCTTCGACTCTGGGGCCAACGTCCTGACTTTC
many	-	TRBV27	TRBJ1-5	CASSNLGDGSNQPQHF	TGTGCCAGCAGCAACCTTGGAGATGGTAGCAATCAGCCCCAGCATTTT
many	TRBD2	TRBV20-1	TRBJ2-1	CSARDLREDYNEQFF	TGCAGTGCTAGAGATCTGCGGGAGGATTACAATGAGCAGTTCTTC
many	-	TRBV5-4	TRBJ2-6	CASSLGLLSSGANVLTF	TGTGCCAGCAGCTTAGGACTCCTGAGCTCTGGGGCCAACGTCCTGACTTTC
many	-	TRBV6-5	TRBJ2-7	CASSYLGIGRRGAYEQYF	TGTGCCAGCAGTTACCTCGGGATTGGGCGCCGAGGGGCCTACGAGCAGTACTTC
many	TRBD2	TRBV7-9	TRBJ2-1	CASSPTRLAGVGEQFF	TGTGCCAGCAGCCCTACCCGACTAGCGGGAGTGGGCGAGCAGTTCTTC
few	TRBD2	TRBV5-1	TRBJ2-1	CASSLGGGPHEQFF	TGCGCCAGCAGTTTGGGGGGAGGGCCCCATGAGCAGTTCTTC
few	-	TRBV5-6	TRBJ2-3	CARDTPVELGADTQYF	TGTGCCAGGGATACCCCGGTCGAGCTGGGCGCAGATACGCAGTATTTT
few	-	TRBV29-1	TRBJ1-2	CSVEDTRILDGYTF	TGCAGCGTTGAAGATACCCGCATCCTGGATGGCTACACCTTC
few	-	TRBV7-2	TRBJ1-3	CASSLAQGGNTIYF	TGTGCCAGCAGCTTAGCACAGGGAGGAAACACCATATATTTT
many	-	TRBV4-1	TRBJ2-1	CASSAPGRDEQFF	TGCGCCAGCAGCGCCCCCGGAAGGGATGAGCAGTTCTTC
many	TRBD2	TRBV5-1	TRBJ2-3	CASRLAGGWDTQYF	TGCGCCAGCCGGCTAGCGGGAGGATGGGATACGCAGTATTTT
many	-	TRBV5-1	TRBJ1-1	CASSLRSGNTEAFF	TGCGCCAGCAGCTTGAGGAGTGGCAATACTGAAGCTTTCTTT
many	TRBD2	TRBV20-1	TRBJ2-3	CSARDPSGRRDTQYF	TGCAGTGCTAGAGATCCTAGCGGGAGAAGAGATACGCAGTATTTT
-	-	TRBV6-5	TRBJ2-1	CASSYSPFPSASPRNEQFF	TGTGCCAGCAGTTACTCCCCATTCCCTTCCGCTAGTCCTCGGAATGAGCAGTTCTTC
few	-	TRBV5-6	TRBJ1-1	CASTEARRTEAFF	TGTGCCAGCACCGAAGCTAGACGGACTGAAGCTTTCTTT
many	-	TRBV4-3	TRBJ1-1	CASSQVLGGLDTEAFF	TGCGCCAGCAGCCAAGTCTTGGGGGGGTTGGACACTGAAGCTTTCTTT
many	-	TRBV5-1	TRBJ2-3	CASSPDRPSTDTQYF	TGCGCCAGCAGCCCGGACAGACCCAGCACAGATACGCAGTATTTT
-	-	TRBV12-3/TRBV12-4	TRBJ1-5	CASSITGIHQPQHF	TGTGCCAGCAGCATTACAGGGATCCACCAGCCCCAGCATTTT
-	-	TRBV20-1	TRBJ1-5	CSAINGNQPQHF	TGCAGTGCTATTAATGGCAATCAGCCCCAGCATTTT
many	-	TRBV5-1	TRBJ2-7	CASTSRAGSYEQYF	TGCGCCAGCACCTCCCGTGCAGGGTCCTACGAGCAGTACTTC
-	TRBD2	TRBV24-1	TRBJ2-5	CATSDILAGETQYF	TGTGCCACCAGTGATATACTAGCGGGAGAGACCCAGTACTTC
-	-	TRBV30	TRBJ1-1	CAWDQDTEAFF	TGTGCCTGGGATCAGGACACTGAAGCTTTCTTT
many	TRBD1	TRBV7-2	TRBJ1-2	CASSLGQGDGYTF	TGTGCCAGCAGCCTCGGACAGGGGGATGGCTACACCTTC
-	TRBD2	TRBV7-7	TRBJ2-1	CASSLTRGLAGGRGEQFF	TGTGCTAGCAGCTTAACCCGTGGACTAGCGGGAGGAAGGGGTGAGCAGTTCTTC
-	TRBD1	TRBV12-3/TRBV12-4	TRBJ1-2	CASSRQADRDNYGYTF	TGTGCCAGCAGTCGGCAGGCGGACAGGGATAACTATGGCTACACCTTC
many	-	TRBV7-9	TRBJ1-1	CASNIQGISEAFF	TGTGCCAGCAACATACAGGGAATATCTGAAGCTTTCTTT
few	-	TRBV7-3	TRBJ2-1	CASSSQGGMANEQFF	TGTGCCAGCAGCTCCCAGGGGGGGATGGCCAATGAGCAGTTCTTC
few	-	TRBV5-1	TRBJ2-1	CASSLRDSRYYNEQFF	TGCGCCAGCAGCCTCCGGGACTCCCGATACTACAATGAGCAGTTCTTC
few	-	TRBV7-2	TRBJ2-1	CASSLVIVRNEQFF	TGTGCCAGCAGCTTAGTAATAGTGCGGAATGAGCAGTTCTTC
many	-	TRBV5-6	TRBJ2-7	CASSLGGLMVIHEQYF	TGTGCCAGCAGCTTAGGTGGCCTCATGGTGATCCACGAGCAGTACTTC
many	-	TRBV27	TRBJ1-5	CASSLNPYSNQPQHF	TGTGCCAGCAGTTTAAATCCTTATAGCAATCAGCCCCAGCATTTT
few	-	TRBV2	TRBJ1-2	CASRGDTLYGYTF	TGTGCCAGCAGGGGGGACACTCTCTATGGCTACACCTTC
few	-	TRBV11-1	TRBJ1-2	CASRRTDGANYGYTF	TGTGCCAGCCGCCGGACGGACGGAGCTAACTATGGCTACACCTTC
-	-	TRBV12-3/TRBV12-4	TRBJ2-3	CASSIIGNTQYF	TGTGCCAGCAGTATAATAGGCAATACGCAGTATTTT
-	-	TRBV20-1	TRBJ2-7	CSARLGLKVDEQYF	TGCAGTGCTAGATTGGGGTTAAAGGTCGACGAGCAGTACTTC
many	TRBD2	TRBV2	TRBJ2-7	CASSPTRASGYEQYF	TGTGCCAGCAGCCCGACAAGAGCTAGCGGATACGAGCAGTACTTC
many	-	TRBV20-1	TRBJ2-7	CSATSRDSIYEQYF	TGCAGTGCTACTAGCCGGGACTCAATCTACGAGCAGTACTTC
-	TRBD2	TRBV7-2	TRBJ2-3	CASSPRRLAGTDTQYF	TGTGCCAGCAGCCCCCGCCGACTAGCGGGGACAGATACGCAGTATTTT
-	-	TRBV6-1	TRBJ1-1	CASNQGVTEAFF	TGTGCCAGCAATCAGGGAGTGACTGAAGCTTTCTTT
many	TRBD2	TRBV3-1	TRBJ2-1	CASSPPGLGVLNEQFF	TGTGCCAGCAGCCCTCCGGGACTAGGGGTGTTGAATGAGCAGTTCTTC